Listed below are T cell receptor beta chains from one sample, sequenced in a study of shared T cell receptors in the human thymus. Using immunoSEQ multiplex PCR, the repertoire was profiled, and TCRdb retains in-frame clones only, with some absent. The sample gives some 640,000 clones, around 87% of which show up once; 0.0094% is in the top ten. These sequences were also reported in another study, on human thymus T cells.

Sequences were obtained from thymocytes. The receptors were gathered from a boy under two years old with a congenital heart defect. CDR3s include the opening cysteine and the closing phenylalanine or tryptophan. D genes are given only for firm matches. A row's size may be missing; if present it is once, few, many or a size class.

>TRBJ2-1|.|TRBV5-5|TRBD2
TGTGCCAGCAGCTTGGTGAGCGGGAGAGGGGATGAGCAGTTCTTC
CASSLVSGRGDEQFF
>TRBJ2-5|.|TRBV9|.
TGTGCCAGCAGCGTAGGCGATCCTAAAAGCGGCCAAGAGACCCAGTACTTC
CASSVGDPKSGQETQYF
>TRBJ2-1|.|TRBV28|TRBD2
TGTGCCAGCAGTCACGCCCCGGGACTAAAGATCTACAATGAGCAGTTCTTC
CASSHAPGLKIYNEQFF
>TRBJ2-7|.|TRBV10-3|.
TGTGCCATCAGTCGGGGGCCCGGGACAGAAACCTCCTACGAGCAGTACTTC
CAISRGPGTETSYEQYF
>TRBJ2-5|.|TRBV15|.
TGTGCCACCAGCAGATTGGACAGGGGTTTGAGGTCCCCCAGCGGGAGGGCCGCGACCCAGTACTTC
CATSRLDRGLRSPSGRAATQYF
>TRBJ1-1|.|TRBV7-8|TRBD1
TGTGCCAGCAGCCCAAGGACAGGGTCCACTGAAGCTTTCTTT
CASSPRTGSTEAFF
>TRBJ2-7|.|TRBV7-2|TRBD2
TGTGCCAGCAGCCCCATCCTGCGGGAGGTGGGCTACGAGCAGTACTTC
CASSPILREVGYEQYF
>TRBJ1-5|.|TRBV27|TRBD1
TGTGCCAGCAGTTTATACACAGGGGGCAATCAGCCCCAGCATTTT
CASSLYTGGNQPQHF
>TRBJ2-5|.|TRBV27|TRBD1
TGTGCCAGCAGTTTAGTGGTCCCACAGGGGGTAGAGACCCAGTACTTC
CASSLVVPQGVETQYF
>TRBJ2-1|.|TRBV10-1|.
TGCGCCAGCAGTGCGACAATAGGTAACGATGAGCAGTTCTTC
CASSATIGNDEQFF
>TRBJ2-4|.|TRBV5-4|.
TGTGCCAGCAGCAGCGCGGGGTCAGCCAAAAACATTCAGTACTTC
CASSSAGSAKNIQYF
>TRBJ1-4|.|TRBV2|TRBD1
TGTGCCAGAAGCAAAACAGGGGTAGCTAATGAAAAACTGTTTTTT
CARSKTGVANEKLFF
>TRBJ2-7|.|TRBV7-2|TRBD1
TGTGCCAGCAGCTTAGGAACCAGGGGGCTGGAGCCTTTCGTGTACGAGCAGTACTTC
CASSLGTRGLEPFVYEQYF
>TRBJ2-7|once|TRBV7-9|TRBD2
TGTGCCAGCAGCTCGACTAGCGGGCCCCAATACGAGCAGTACTTC
CASSSTSGPQYEQYF
>TRBJ1-6|.|TRBV30|.
TGTGCCTGGAGCTCAGGGGAGGGGGGGAATTCACCCCTCCACTTT
CAWSSGEGGNSPLHF
>TRBJ2-7|.|TRBV4-3|.
TGCGCCAGCAGCCAGGAGGGACAGTCCTACGAGCAGTACTTC
CASSQEGQSYEQYF
>TRBJ2-1|.|TRBV10-3|.
TGTGCCATCAGGGACAGAGACAATGAGCAGTTCTTC
CAIRDRDNEQFF
>TRBJ1-1|.|TRBV2|.
TGTGCCAGCAGTCTAGATCAGGGCTTATCCACCGAAGCTTTCTTT
CASSLDQGLSTEAFF
>TRBJ2-2|.|TRBV4-3|.
TGCGCCAGCAGCCACGACTCCCGGCAGGGGAACACCGGGGAGCTGTTTTTT
CASSHDSRQGNTGELFF
>TRBJ2-1|.|TRBV7-4|TRBD1
TGTGCCAGCAGCTGGGGACAGGGGGCTTCTCGTGAGCAGTTCTTC
CASSWGQGASREQFF
>TRBJ1-4|.|TRBV7-6|TRBD1
TGTGCCAGCAGCGGACAGGGCGCAACTAATGAAAAACTGTTTTTT
CASSGQGATNEKLFF
>TRBJ1-4|.|TRBV2|.
TGTGCCAGCAGTGAAGCAGGGGCCACAACTAATGAAAAACTGTTTTTT
CASSEAGATTNEKLFF
>TRBJ2-7|.|TRBV27|TRBD1
TGTGCCAGCAGTTACCGGGACAGGGCCACAGGCGAGCAGTACTTC
CASSYRDRATGEQYF
>TRBJ2-7|.|TRBV7-2|TRBD1
TGTGCCAGCAGCTTCCCGTCCCCTGGGACAGGTAGTTACGAGCAGTACTTC
CASSFPSPGTGSYEQYF
>TRBJ2-7|.|TRBV5-1|TRBD1
TGCGCCAGCAGCTCGGACAGGGGGGGAGAGCAGTACTTC
CASSSDRGGEQYF
>TRBJ1-1|.|TRBV11-1|TRBD1
TGTGCCAGCATCCAGGGAAGGGACAGGGCGAACACTGAAGCTTTCTTT
CASIQGRDRANTEAFF
>TRBJ1-4|.|TRBV7-9|.
TGTGCCAGCAGCTTACAGGGGTCAACTAATGAAAAACTGTTTTTT
CASSLQGSTNEKLFF
>TRBJ1-1|.|TRBV6-7|.
TGTGCCAGCAGCCCAGCCCGGGCTGAAGCTTTCTTT
CASSPARAEAFF
>TRBJ2-3|.|TRBV4-3|TRBD2
TGCGCCAGCAGCCAAGAAATCGGACTAGCGGGAGTATCGGATACGCAGTATTTT
CASSQEIGLAGVSDTQYF
>TRBJ1-2|.|TRBV9|.
TGTGCCAGCAGCGGAATCCAGGCGGGTGGCTACACCTTC
CASSGIQAGGYTF
>TRBJ2-4|.|TRBV7-9|TRBD1
TGTGCCAGCAGTGGGACAGTGTGGGATCAGTACTTC
CASSGTVWDQYF
>TRBJ1-3|few|TRBV6-8|.
TGTGCCAGCACCCCCGGGGACATTCTCCCTGGAAACACCATATATTTT
CASTPGDILPGNTIYF
>TRBJ2-5|.|TRBV30|TRBD2
TGTGCCTCCCAGGTAGCGGGGGTGGCCCAGTACTTC
CASQVAGVAQYF
>TRBJ2-5|.|TRBV5-4|TRBD2
TGTGCCAGCAGCGTGTTGGCAGCGGGAGGGCCGTTTGGCCAAGAGACCCAGTACTTC
CASSVLAAGGPFGQETQYF
>TRBJ2-2|few|TRBV9|TRBD2
TGTGCCAGCAGCGCCGAAGGGACTAGCGGGCCCAACACCGGGGAGCTGTTTTTT
CASSAEGTSGPNTGELFF
>TRBJ2-5|.|TRBV6-5|.
TGTGCCAGCAGTAGAGGGGAGGCCCAGGAGACCCAGTACTTC
CASSRGEAQETQYF
>TRBJ1-1|.|TRBV28|.
TGTGCCAGCAGTTTCGGGGGTATGGGCACTGAAGCTTTCTTT
CASSFGGMGTEAFF
>TRBJ1-5|.|TRBV18|.
TGTGCCAGCTCGACGACGAGGGAGAGTCAGCCCCAGCATTTT
CASSTTRESQPQHF
>TRBJ2-7|few|TRBV14|TRBD2
TGTGCCAGCAGCCAAGATGGGCAGGGAGGGTCCTACGAGCAGTACTTC
CASSQDGQGGSYEQYF
>TRBJ2-2|.|TRBV29-1|.
TGCAGCGTTGTTACGGGTGCCCGACCGGGGGAGCTGTTTTTT
CSVVTGARPGELFF
>TRBJ2-7|.|TRBV5-6|TRBD1
TGTGCCAGCAGCGCACCAGGGGGCTCCGAGCAGTACTTC
CASSAPGGSEQYF
>TRBJ2-7|.|TRBV5-6|TRBD1
TGTGCCAGCAGTCAATCGGACAGGGGGCAGGAGCAGTACTTC
CASSQSDRGQEQYF
>TRBJ2-5|.|TRBV28|TRBD2
TGTGCCAGCAAAGAAGCGGGAGGGCCAGCAGAGACCCAGTACTTC
CASKEAGGPAETQYF
>TRBJ2-5|once|TRBV28|TRBD2
TGTGCCAGCAGGAACGGGACTAGCGGGAGTCGGAATCAAGAGACCCAGTACTTC
CASRNGTSGSRNQETQYF
>TRBJ1-2|once|TRBV15|TRBD1
TGTGCCACCAGCAGAGGCCAAGACAGGGATGGCTACACCTTC
CATSRGQDRDGYTF
>TRBJ2-7|.|TRBV27|TRBD2
TGTGCCAGCAGTTTCTACGGCGGGAGGGCCCTTTACGAGCAGTACTTC
CASSFYGGRALYEQYF
>TRBJ2-7|.|TRBV13|TRBD1
TGTGCCAGCAGCTTCCGACAGGGGGAGCTCCACGAGCAGTACTTC
CASSFRQGELHEQYF
>TRBJ1-3|few|TRBV10-3|TRBD1
TGTGCCATCGGCGACAGGGTGTCGGGAAACACCATATATTTT
CAIGDRVSGNTIYF
>TRBJ1-4|.|TRBV9|.
TGTGCCAGCAGCGCACACTCATTAGGGGTGGGACTTGAAAAACTGTTTTTT
CASSAHSLGVGLEKLFF